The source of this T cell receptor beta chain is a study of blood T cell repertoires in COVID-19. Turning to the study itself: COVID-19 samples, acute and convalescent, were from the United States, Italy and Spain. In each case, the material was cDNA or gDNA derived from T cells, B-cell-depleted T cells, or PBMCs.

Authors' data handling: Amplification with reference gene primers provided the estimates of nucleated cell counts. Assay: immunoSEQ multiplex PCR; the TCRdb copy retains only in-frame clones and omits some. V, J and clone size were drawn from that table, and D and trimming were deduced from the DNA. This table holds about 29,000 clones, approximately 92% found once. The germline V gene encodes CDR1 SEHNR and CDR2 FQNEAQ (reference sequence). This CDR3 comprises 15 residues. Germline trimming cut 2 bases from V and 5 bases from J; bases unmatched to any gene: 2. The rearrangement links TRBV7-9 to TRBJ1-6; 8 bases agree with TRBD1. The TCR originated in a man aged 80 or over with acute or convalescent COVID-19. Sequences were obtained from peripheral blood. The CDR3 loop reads CASSLQGANNSPLHF. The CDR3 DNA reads TGTGCCAGCAGCTTACAGGGGGCTAATAATTCACCCCTCCACTTT.